The TCR beta chain under discussion was sequenced for a study of human versus mouse CDR3 diversity and MHC coevolution. V trimming: 3 bases; J trimming: 9 bases; junction bases outside the gene matches: 4. The germline V gene encodes CDR1 KGHSH and CDR2 LQKENI. This CDR3 has 14 residues. Profiled with immunoSEQ multiplex PCR; TCRdb holds only in-frame clones, not every one. The sample yields 60,000 to 95,000 clones, under 95% seen once. Specimen: naive CD4+ T cells from blood. Sample subset: CD45RO-negative CD62L-positive naive CD4 T cells. This clonotype originated in a person between 25 and 75 years old in good health. V gene TRBV18 combines with J gene TRBJ2-1, with 11 bases that match TRBD1. DNA for the CDR3: TGTGCCAGCTCACCTGGGACAGGGGGACGTGAGCAGTTCTTC. Encoded protein: CASSPGTGGREQFF.